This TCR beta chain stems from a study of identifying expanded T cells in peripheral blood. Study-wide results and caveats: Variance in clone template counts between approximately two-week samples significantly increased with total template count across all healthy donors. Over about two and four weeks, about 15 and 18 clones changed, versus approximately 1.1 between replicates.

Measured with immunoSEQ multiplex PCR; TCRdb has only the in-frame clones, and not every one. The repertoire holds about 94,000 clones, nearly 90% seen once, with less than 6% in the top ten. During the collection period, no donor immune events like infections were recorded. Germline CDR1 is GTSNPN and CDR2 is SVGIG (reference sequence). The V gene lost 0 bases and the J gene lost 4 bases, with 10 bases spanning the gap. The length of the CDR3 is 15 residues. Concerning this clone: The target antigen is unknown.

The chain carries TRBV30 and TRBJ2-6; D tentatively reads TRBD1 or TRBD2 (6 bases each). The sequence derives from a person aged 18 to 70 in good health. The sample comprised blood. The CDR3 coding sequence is TGTGCCTGGAGTGTAGGGGGGACCGGGGCCAACGTCCTGACTTTC. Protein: CAWSVGGTGANVLTF.